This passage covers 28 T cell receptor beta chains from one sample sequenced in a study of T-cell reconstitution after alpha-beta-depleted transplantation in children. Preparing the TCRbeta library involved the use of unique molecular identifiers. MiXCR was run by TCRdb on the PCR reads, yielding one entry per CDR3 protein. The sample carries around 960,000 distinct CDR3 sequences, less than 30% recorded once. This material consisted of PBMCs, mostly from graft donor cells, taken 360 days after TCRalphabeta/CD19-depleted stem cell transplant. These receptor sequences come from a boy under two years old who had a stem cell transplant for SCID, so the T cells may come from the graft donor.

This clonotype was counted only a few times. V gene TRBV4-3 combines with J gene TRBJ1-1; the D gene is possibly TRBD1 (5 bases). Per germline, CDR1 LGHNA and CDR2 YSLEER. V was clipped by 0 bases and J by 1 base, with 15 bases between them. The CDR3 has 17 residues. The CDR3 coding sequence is TGCGCCAGCAGCCAAGATCTGGGGGTGAATAGGAACACTGAAGCTTTCTTT. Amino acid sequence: CASSQDLGVNRNTEAFF.

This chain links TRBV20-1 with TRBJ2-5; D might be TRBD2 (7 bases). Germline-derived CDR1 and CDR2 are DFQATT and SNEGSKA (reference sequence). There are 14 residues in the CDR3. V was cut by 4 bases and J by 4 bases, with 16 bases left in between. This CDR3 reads CSAKGGAARETQYF. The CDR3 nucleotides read TGCAGTGCTAAGGGGGGGGCGGCAAGAGAGACCCAGTACTTC.

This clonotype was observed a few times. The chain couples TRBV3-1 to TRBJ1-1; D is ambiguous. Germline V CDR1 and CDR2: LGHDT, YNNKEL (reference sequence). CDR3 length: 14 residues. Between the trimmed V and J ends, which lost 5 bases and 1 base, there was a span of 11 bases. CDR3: CASSELAPNTEAFF. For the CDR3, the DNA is TGTGCCAGCAGCGAATTAGCCCCGAACACTGAAGCTTTCTTT.

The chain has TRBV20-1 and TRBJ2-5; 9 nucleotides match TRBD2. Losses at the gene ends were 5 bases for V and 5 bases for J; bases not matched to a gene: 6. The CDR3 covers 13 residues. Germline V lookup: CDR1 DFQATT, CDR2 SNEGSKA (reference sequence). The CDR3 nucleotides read TGCAGTGCTCCTAGCGGGGATAGGGAGACCCAGTACTTC. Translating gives CSAPSGDRETQYF.

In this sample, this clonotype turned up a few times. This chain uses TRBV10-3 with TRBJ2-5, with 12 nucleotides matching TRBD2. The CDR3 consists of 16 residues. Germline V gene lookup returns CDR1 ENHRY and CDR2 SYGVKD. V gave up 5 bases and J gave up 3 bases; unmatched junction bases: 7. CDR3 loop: CAISPLAGGPEETQYF. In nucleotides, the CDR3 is TGTGCCATCAGTCCTCTAGCGGGGGGGCCCGAAGAGACCCAGTACTTC.

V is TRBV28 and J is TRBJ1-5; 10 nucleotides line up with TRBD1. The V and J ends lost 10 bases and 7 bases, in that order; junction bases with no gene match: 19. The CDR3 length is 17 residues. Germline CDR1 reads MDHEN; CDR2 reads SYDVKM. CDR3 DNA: TGTGCCACCACACCTGAAGGTGGACAGGGGGAAGGCCAGCCCCAGCATTTT. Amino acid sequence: CATTPEGGQGEGQPQHF.

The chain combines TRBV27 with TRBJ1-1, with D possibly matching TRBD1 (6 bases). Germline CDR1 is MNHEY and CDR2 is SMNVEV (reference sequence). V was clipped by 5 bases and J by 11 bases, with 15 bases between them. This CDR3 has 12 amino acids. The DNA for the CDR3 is TGTGCCAGCAGTACCGCAGGGGAAAGCGCTTTCTTT. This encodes CASSTAGESAFF.

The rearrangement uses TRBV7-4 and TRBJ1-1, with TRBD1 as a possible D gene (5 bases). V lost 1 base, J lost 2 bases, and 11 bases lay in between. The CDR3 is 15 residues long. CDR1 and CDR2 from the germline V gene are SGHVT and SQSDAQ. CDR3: CASSLGAGTNTEAFF. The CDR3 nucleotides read TGTGCCAGCAGCTTAGGAGCAGGGACCAACACTGAAGCTTTCTTT.

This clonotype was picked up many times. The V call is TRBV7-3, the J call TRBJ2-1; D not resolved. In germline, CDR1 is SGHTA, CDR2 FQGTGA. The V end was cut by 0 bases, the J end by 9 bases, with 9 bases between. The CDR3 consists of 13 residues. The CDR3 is CASSLTPGIEQFF. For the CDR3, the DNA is TGTGCCAGCAGCTTAACTCCGGGTATTGAGCAGTTCTTC.

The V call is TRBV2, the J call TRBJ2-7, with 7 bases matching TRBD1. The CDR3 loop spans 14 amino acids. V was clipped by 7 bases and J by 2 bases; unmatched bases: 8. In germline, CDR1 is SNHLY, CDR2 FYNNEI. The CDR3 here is CASTPDRRTYEQYF. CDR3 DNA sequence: TGTGCCAGCACCCCGGACAGGAGAACCTACGAGCAGTACTTC.

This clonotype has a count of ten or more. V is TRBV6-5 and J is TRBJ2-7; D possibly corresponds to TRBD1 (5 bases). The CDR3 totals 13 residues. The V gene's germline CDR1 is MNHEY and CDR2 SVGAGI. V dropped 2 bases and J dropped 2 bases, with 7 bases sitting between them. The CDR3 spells CASSYGAAYEQYF. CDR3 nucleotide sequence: TGTGCCAGCAGTTACGGGGCAGCCTACGAGCAGTACTTC.

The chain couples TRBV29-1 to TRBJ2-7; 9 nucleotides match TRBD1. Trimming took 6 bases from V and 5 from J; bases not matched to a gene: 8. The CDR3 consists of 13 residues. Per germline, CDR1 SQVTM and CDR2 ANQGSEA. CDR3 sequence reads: CSVSGTGTDEQYF. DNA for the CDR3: TGCAGCGTCTCCGGGACAGGGACGGACGAGCAGTACTTC.

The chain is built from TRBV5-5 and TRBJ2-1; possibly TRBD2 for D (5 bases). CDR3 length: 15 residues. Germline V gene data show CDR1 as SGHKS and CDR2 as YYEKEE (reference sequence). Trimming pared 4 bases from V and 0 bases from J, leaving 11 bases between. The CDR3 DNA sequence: TGTGCCAGCAGCGGACTCCTTGTCTCCTACAATGAGCAGTTCTTC. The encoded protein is CASSGLLVSYNEQFF. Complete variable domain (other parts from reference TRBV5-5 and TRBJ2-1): DAGVTQSPTHLIKTRGQQVTLRCSPISGHKSVSWYQQVLGQGPQFIFQYYEKEERGRGNFPDRFSARQFPNYSSELNVNALLLGDSALYLCASSGLLVSYNEQFFGPGTRLTVL.

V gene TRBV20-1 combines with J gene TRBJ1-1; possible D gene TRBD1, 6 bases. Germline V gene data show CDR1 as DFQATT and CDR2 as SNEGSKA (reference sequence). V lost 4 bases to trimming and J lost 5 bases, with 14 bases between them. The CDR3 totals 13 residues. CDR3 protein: CSAISGGRTEAFF. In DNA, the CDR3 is TGCAGTGCTATCTCCGGGGGCAGGACTGAAGCTTTCTTT.

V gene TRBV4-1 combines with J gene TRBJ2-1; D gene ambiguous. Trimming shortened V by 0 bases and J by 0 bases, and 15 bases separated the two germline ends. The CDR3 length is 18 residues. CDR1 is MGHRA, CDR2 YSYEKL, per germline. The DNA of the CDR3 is TGCGCCAGCAGCCAAGAATATCCGGGTCCTTACTCCTACAATGAGCAGTTCTTC. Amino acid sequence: CASSQEYPGPYSYNEQFF.

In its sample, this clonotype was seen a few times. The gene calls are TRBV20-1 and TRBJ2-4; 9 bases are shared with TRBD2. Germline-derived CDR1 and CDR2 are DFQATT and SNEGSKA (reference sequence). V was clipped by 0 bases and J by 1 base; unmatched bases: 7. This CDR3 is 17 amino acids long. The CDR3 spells CSAREQGLARAKNIQYF. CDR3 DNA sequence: TGCAGTGCTAGAGAGCAGGGACTAGCACGTGCCAAAAACATTCAGTACTTC.

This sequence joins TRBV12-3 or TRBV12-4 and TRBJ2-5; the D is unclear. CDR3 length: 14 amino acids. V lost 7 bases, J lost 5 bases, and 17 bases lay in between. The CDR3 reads CASTPGRRWETQYF. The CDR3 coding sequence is TGTGCCAGCACCCCTGGTCGGCGTTGGGAGACCCAGTACTTC.

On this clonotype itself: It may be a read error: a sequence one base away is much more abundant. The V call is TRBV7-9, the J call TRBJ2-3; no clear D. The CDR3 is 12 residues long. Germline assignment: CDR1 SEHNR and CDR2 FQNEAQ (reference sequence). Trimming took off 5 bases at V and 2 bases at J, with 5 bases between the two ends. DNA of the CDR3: TGTGCCAGCAGCGCCGTCACAGATACGCAGTATTTT. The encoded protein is CASSAVTDTQYF.

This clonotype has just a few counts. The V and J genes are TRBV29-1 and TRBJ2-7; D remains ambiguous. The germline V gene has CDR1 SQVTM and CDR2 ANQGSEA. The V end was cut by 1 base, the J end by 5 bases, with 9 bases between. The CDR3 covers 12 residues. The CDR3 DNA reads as TGCAGCGTTGAAGGTAATCGGGACGAGCAGTACTTC. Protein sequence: CSVEGNRDEQYF.

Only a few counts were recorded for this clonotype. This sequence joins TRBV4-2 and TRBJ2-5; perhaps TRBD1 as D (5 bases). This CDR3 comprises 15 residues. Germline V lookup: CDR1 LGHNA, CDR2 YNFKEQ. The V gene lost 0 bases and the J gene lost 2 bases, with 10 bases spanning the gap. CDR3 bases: TGTGCCAGCAGCCAAGAAGGGGCAGCTCAAGAGACCCAGTACTTC. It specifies CASSQEGAAQETQYF.

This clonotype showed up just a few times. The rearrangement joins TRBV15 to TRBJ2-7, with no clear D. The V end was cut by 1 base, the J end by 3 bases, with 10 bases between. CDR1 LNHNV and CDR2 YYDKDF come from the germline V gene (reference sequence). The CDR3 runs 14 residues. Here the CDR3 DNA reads TGTGCCACCAGCAGAGTCGGCTCTAGCTACGAGCAGTACTTC. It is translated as CATSRVGSSYEQYF. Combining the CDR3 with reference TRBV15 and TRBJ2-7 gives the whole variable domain DAMVIQNPRYQVTQFGKPVTLSCSQTLNHNVMYWYQQKSSQAPKLLFHYYDKDFNNEADTPDNFQSRRPNTSFCFLDIRSPGLGDTAMYLCATSRVGSSYEQYFGPGTRLTVT.

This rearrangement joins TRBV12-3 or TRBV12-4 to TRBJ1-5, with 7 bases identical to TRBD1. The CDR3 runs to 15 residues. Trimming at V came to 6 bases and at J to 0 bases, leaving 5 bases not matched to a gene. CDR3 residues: CASRGDRASNQPQHF. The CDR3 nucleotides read TGTGCCAGCAGGGGGGACAGAGCTAGCAATCAGCCCCAGCATTTT.

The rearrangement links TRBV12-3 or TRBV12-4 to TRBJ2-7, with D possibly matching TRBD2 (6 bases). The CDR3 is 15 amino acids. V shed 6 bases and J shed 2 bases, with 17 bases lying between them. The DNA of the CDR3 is TGTGCCAGCAGGACGGACACGGGAGTTACCTACGAGCAGTACTTC. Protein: CASRTDTGVTYEQYF.

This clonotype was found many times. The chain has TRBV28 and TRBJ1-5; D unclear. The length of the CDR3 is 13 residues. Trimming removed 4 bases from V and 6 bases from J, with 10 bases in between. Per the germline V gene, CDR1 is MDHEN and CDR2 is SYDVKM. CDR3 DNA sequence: TGTGCCAGCAGTTGGGATCTGGGTCAGCCCCAGCATTTT. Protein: CASSWDLGQPQHF.

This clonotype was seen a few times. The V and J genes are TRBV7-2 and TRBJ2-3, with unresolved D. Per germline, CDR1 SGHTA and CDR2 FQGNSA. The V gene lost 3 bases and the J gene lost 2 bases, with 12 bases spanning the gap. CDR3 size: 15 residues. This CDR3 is CASSFFGPATDTQYF. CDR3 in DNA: TGTGCCAGCAGCTTCTTTGGGCCGGCCACAGATACGCAGTATTTT. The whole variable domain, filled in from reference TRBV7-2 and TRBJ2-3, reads GAGVSQSPSNKVTEKGKDVELRCDPISGHTALYWYRQSLGQGLEFLIYFQGNSAPDKSGLPSDRFSAERTGGSVSTLTIQRTQQEDSAVYLCASSFFGPATDTQYFGPGTRLTVL.

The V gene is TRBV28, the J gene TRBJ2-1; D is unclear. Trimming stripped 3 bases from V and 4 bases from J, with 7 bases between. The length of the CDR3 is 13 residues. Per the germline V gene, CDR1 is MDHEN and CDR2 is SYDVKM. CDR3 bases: TGTGCCAGCAGTTTGGGTTGGTACAATGAGCAGTTCTTC. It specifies CASSLGWYNEQFF.

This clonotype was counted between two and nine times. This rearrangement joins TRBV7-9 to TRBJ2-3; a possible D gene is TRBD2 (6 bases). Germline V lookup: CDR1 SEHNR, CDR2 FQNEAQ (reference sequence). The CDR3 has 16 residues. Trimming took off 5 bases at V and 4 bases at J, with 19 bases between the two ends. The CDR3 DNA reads TGTGCCAGCAGCCCAGTATGGGGTAGCGGATCAGATACGCAGTATTTT. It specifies CASSPVWGSGSDTQYF.

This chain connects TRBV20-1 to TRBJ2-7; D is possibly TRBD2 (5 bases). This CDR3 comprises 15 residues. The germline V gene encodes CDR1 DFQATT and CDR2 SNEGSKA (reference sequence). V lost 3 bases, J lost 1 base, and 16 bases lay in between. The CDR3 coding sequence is TGCAGTGCTAGTGGAGGCCCGGTGCGTTCCTACGAGCAGTACTTC. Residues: CSASGGPVRSYEQYF.